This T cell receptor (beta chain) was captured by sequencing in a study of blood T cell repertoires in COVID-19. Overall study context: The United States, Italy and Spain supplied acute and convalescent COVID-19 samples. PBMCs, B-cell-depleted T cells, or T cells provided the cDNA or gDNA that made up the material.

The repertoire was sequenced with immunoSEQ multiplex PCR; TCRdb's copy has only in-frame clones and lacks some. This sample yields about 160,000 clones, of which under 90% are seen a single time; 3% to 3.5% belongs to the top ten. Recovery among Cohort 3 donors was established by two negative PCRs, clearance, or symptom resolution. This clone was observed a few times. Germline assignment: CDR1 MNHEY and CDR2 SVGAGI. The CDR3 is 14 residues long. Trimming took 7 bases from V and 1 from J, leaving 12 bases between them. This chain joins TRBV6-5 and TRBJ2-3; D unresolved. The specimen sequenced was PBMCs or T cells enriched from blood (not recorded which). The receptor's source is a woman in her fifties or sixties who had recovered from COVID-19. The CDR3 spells CASMYYEGTDTQYF. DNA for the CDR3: TGTGCCAGCATGTACTATGAGGGCACAGATACGCAGTATTTT.